This entry describes one T cell receptor (beta chain). The record originates from a study of T cell responses to AZD1222 COVID-19 vaccine. The table came from immunoSEQ multiplex PCR; TCRdb's copy has only in-frame clones and leaves some out. The sample consists of more than 140,000 clones, around 92% of them appearing once. The germline gives CDR1 SGHRS, CDR2 YFSETQ. V was clipped by 1 base and J by 4 bases, with 8 bases between them. The CDR3 loop spans 13 amino acids. The chain combines TRBV5-1 with TRBJ1-2; D is unclear. The sequence was collected from an adult in good health. The sample consisted of peripheral blood, taken on day 0 of AZD1222 vaccination. The CDR3 DNA is TGCGCCAGCAGCTTGACTGGGATCTATGGCTACACCTTC. This translates into CASSLTGIYGYTF.